This T cell receptor beta chain was sequenced in a study of identical twins. TCRdb analysed the 5' RACE reads with MiXCR anew, one entry per CDR3 protein. The data show under 1 million distinct CDR3 sequences, with 9% to 15% seen just once and 1.5% to 2% held by the top ten. This clonotype was seen a handful of times. The sample also formed part of further work on yellow fever vaccine responses in identical twins.

Sequencing was carried out using PBMCs. This receptor was taken from a woman aged 18-35 years in good health.

As DNA, the CDR3 is TGCGCCAGCAGCTATAAGTCCGGGGGCTTTAGTACAGATACGCAGTATTTT. Encoded protein: CASSYKSGGFSTDTQYF. V is TRBV5-1 and J is TRBJ2-3; either TRBD1 or TRBD2 may fit D (6 bases each). Germline CDR1 is SGHRS and CDR2 is YFSETQ. CDR3 length equals 17 residues. Trimming took off 3 bases at V and 3 bases at J, with 20 bases between the two ends. The whole variable domain, remainder taken from reference TRBV5-1 and TRBJ2-3, is KAGVTQTPRYLIKTRGQQVTLSCSPISGHRSVSWYQQTPGQGLQFLFEYFSETQRNKGNFPGRFSGRQFSNSRSEMNVSTLELGDSALYLCASSYKSGGFSTDTQYFGPGTRLTVL.